This TCR beta chain was found in a study of beta chain features in type 1 diabetes. The study's findings and limits: In every one of the four CD4+ subsets, TCRB CDR3s were moderately but significantly shorter in Type 1 diabetes patients. Equally in patients and controls, shorter templates might have been favored by PCR.

Germline V gene data show CDR1 as ENHRY and CDR2 as SYGVKD. This CDR3 is built from 12 residues. Trimming left V 0 bases short and J 5 bases short, with 4 bases between. Naive, central memory, regulatory and stem cell-like memory cells within the CD4+ compartment were sorted using CD45RO/CCR7/CD25/CD127/CD95/CD27. Each population that was sorted was more than 98% pure. This clone appeared a few times. Its target is not known. Since all of the isolated RNA was reverse transcribed, expressed TCRB transcripts were what got sequenced. Some clones are missing from TCRdb's copy, which holds only in-frame ones; the method was immunoSEQ multiplex PCR. The data contain 300,000 to 400,000 clones, around 9.7% of them singletons.

Sequenced: central memory CD4+ T cells from blood. This clonotype originated in a young man with type 1 diabetes. The V gene is TRBV10-3, the J gene TRBJ2-5, with D unresolved. This CDR3 is CAISESGETQYF. The CDR3 DNA reads as TGTGCCATCAGTGAGTCGGGCGAGACCCAGTACTTC.